The 8 T cell receptor beta chains given below trace back to one sample, sequenced in a study of blood T cell repertoires in COVID-19. Assay: immunoSEQ multiplex PCR; the TCRdb copy retains only in-frame clones and omits some. Here the sample spans around 250,000 clones, around nine tenths being singletons. Sequencing used peripheral blood. Receptor source: an older woman who had recovered from COVID-19.

The CDR3 nucleotides read TGTGCCAGCAGTTTATTGGGACTCTATGGCTACACCTTC. Translating gives CASSLLGLYGYTF. The J gene is TRBJ1-2, the V gene TRBV28, with D perhaps TRBD1 (5 bases). V lost 1 base and J lost 4, with 7 bases in between. CDR1 and CDR2 from the germline V gene are MDHEN and SYDVKM. This CDR3 comprises 13 residues.

The chain links TRBV6-4 to TRBJ2-2, with 7 nucleotides matching TRBD1. CDR3 length: 14 amino acids. J was trimmed by 1 base and V by 11 bases; bases with no gene match: 7. In germline, CDR1 is MRHNA, CDR2 SNTAGT. CDR3 in DNA: TGTGCCCCCCCGGGACAGAGGAACACCGGGGAGCTGTTTTTT. Its protein product is CAPPGQRNTGELFF.

Only one count was recorded for this clone. The J gene is TRBJ2-1, the V gene TRBV6-5; 8 bases fit TRBD2. V gave up 6 bases and J gave up 14 bases; unmatched junction bases: 6. This CDR3 comprises 11 residues. Germline V gene lookup returns CDR1 MNHEY and CDR2 SVGAGI. CDR3 nucleotides: TGTGCCAGCAGATTAGCGGGATGGGAGTTCTTC. Translating gives CASRLAGWEFF.

The CDR3 bases are TGTGCCAGCAGCTTTTCAGGGGAGAACACTGAAGCTTTCTTT. It yields the protein CASSFSGENTEAFF. This chain joins TRBV5-6 and TRBJ1-1; tentatively, D is TRBD1 (6 bases). The germline gives CDR1 SGHDT, CDR2 YYEEEE. With 2 bases removed from V and 1 base from J, the gap between germline ends came to 9 bases. This CDR3 region has 14 residues.

The chain recombines TRBV10-2 with TRBJ1-5; 8 positions agree with TRBD1. CDR3 size: 14 residues. The V and J ends lost 8 bases and 1 base, in that order; junction bases with no gene match: 4. Germline CDR1 is WSHSY and CDR2 is SAAADI. The CDR3 region is CASDWTGSNQPQHF. CDR3 coding DNA: TGCGCCAGCGATTGGACAGGGAGCAATCAGCCCCAGCATTTT.

The CDR3 sequence: CASSLPGTRGTDTQYF. The CDR3 DNA reads as TGCGCCAGCAGCTTGCCCGGGACTAGAGGCACAGATACGCAGTATTTT. The rearrangement uses TRBV5-1 and TRBJ2-3; the match to TRBD2 covers 8 bases. Unmatched junction bases numbered 5, after V lost 1 base and J lost 1 base. The CDR3 extends over 16 amino acids. Looked up from germline, CDR1 is SGHRS and CDR2 is YFSETQ.

V is TRBV12-3 or TRBV12-4 and J is TRBJ2-5; TRBD1 aligns across 7 bases. Losses at the gene ends were 10 bases for V and 1 base for J; bases not matched to a gene: 3. The CDR3 loop spans 12 amino acids. CDR3 DNA: TGTGCCACTGGGACAGCCCAAGAGACCCAGTACTTC. This gives the protein CATGTAQETQYF.

The J gene is TRBJ1-2, the V gene TRBV6-6; the D is unclear. The germline CDR1 and CDR2 sequences are MNHNY and SVGAGI (reference sequence). This CDR3 is 13 amino acids long. The germline V and J ends were trimmed by 0 bases and 4 bases, with 6 bases remaining between them. The DNA for the CDR3 is TGTGCCAGCAGTTACTCAGGAGGCTATGGCTACACCTTC. Translation: CASSYSGGYGYTF.